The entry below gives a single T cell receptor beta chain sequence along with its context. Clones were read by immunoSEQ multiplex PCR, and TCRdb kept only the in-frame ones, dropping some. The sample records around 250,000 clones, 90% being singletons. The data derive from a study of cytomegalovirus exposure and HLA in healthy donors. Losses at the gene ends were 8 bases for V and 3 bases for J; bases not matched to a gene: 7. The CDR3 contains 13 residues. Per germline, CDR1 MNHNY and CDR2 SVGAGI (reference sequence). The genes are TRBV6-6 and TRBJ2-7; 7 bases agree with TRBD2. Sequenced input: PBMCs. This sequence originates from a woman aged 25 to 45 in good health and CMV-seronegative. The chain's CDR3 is CASGRGTGYEQYF. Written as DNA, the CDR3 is TGTGCCAGCGGGAGGGGAACCGGCTACGAGCAGTACTTC.